This section outlines one TCR beta chain sequence together with its context. Its specificity is unknown. The PCR employed 60 Vbeta primers together with 13 Jbeta primers. This table comes from immunoSEQ multiplex PCR, and its TCRdb copy is limited to in-frame clones, with some not included. The table has 150,000 to 200,000 clones, around 68% seen once. This record belongs to a study of cytomegalovirus exposure and HLA in healthy donors. Study-level background: There were 70 million to 95 million unique TCRs (from HLA-typed donors) in an early data release. Study-level findings and limits: Further analysis was carried out later, and it showed several of the most significant clusters appearing linked to common viral pathogens. For most subjects, TCR beta sequences were reported to predict HLA-A and HLA-B alleles with accuracy.

The germline V gene has CDR1 MDHEN and CDR2 SYDVKM. The V and J ends lost 5 bases and 1 base, in that order; junction bases with no gene match: 7. The CDR3 runs to 15 residues. The chain uses TRBV28 and TRBJ2-7, with 8 bases identical to TRBD1. Sequenced material: PBMCs. The receptor comes from a man aged 50-59 years in good health and CMV-seronegative. The CDR3 nucleotides are TGTGCCAGCAGTCCCGGGACAGGCGCTTCCTACGAGCAGTACTTC. Translation gives CASSPGTGASYEQYF.